Listed below are T cell receptor beta chains from one sample, sequenced in a study of blood T cell repertoires in COVID-19. The method was immunoSEQ multiplex PCR; TCRdb's version includes in-frame clones alone and lacks a portion of them. In the table there are 50,000 to 85,000 clones, 82% of which are singletons. The sample was peripheral blood. All receptors derive from a man aged 60-69 years with acute or convalescent COVID-19. Each CDR3 is given with its conserved first and last residue. Fields, in order: V gene, D gene, clone size, CDR3 length, J gene, CDR3 protein, CDR3 DNA. A D gene is named only where the DNA matches it firmly. Part of the rows lack a size; the others show once, few, many or a class for expanded clones.

V: TRBV18
D: -
size: -
length: 17
J: TRBJ1-4
CDR3: CASSPPGQGTANEKLFF
DNA: TGTGCCAGCTCACCACCAGGGCAGGGGACCGCTAATGAAAAACTGTTTTTT

V: TRBV5-1
D: -
size: -
length: 14
J: TRBJ1-5
CDR3: CASSLQGEDQPQHF
DNA: TGCGCCAGCAGCTTACAGGGAGAGGATCAGCCCCAGCATTTT

V: TRBV2
D: TRBD1
size: -
length: 13
J: TRBJ1-6
CDR3: CASIGTGVSPLHF
DNA: TGTGCCAGCATTGGGACAGGGGTATCACCCCTCCACTTT

V: TRBV24-1
D: -
size: -
length: 15
J: TRBJ1-4
CDR3: CATSLGGGEDEKLFF
DNA: TGTGCCACCAGTTTGGGTGGGGGCGAAGATGAAAAACTGTTTTTT

V: TRBV10-3
D: -
size: -
length: 14
J: TRBJ1-2
CDR3: CAISEGPGNYGYTF
DNA: TGTGCCATCAGTGAAGGTCCCGGGAACTATGGCTACACCTTC

V: TRBV7-2
D: TRBD1
size: -
length: 15
J: TRBJ1-2
CDR3: CASSPRTGPRDGYTF
DNA: TGTGCCAGCAGCCCCAGGACAGGGCCCCGGGATGGCTACACCTTC

V: TRBV19
D: -
size: -
length: 13
J: TRBJ1-2
CDR3: CASSLVGNYGYTF
DNA: TGTGCCAGTAGTTTGGTCGGTAACTATGGCTACACCTTC

V: TRBV30
D: -
size: once
length: 13
J: TRBJ1-5
CDR3: CAWSEGVNQPQHF
DNA: TGTGCCTGGAGTGAGGGGGTAAATCAGCCCCAGCATTTT

V: TRBV7-2
D: -
size: few
length: 14
J: TRBJ2-2
CDR3: CASSPRQGTGELFF
DNA: TGTGCCAGCAGCCCGCGGCAGGGTACCGGGGAGCTGTTTTTT

V: TRBV7-9
D: -
size: -
length: 16
J: TRBJ2-3
CDR3: CASSLTAVGRTDTQYF
DNA: TGTGCCAGCAGCTTAACGGCGGTCGGCCGCACAGATACGCAGTATTTT

V: TRBV7-2
D: TRBD1
size: few
length: 15
J: TRBJ2-2
CDR3: CASRAGTGYAGELFF
DNA: TGTGCCAGCAGGGCAGGGACAGGGTACGCCGGGGAGCTGTTTTTT

V: TRBV2
D: TRBD2
size: -
length: 12
J: TRBJ2-1
CDR3: CASRGLGNEQFF
DNA: TGTGCCAGCAGAGGACTAGGCAATGAGCAGTTCTTC

V: TRBV5-8
D: TRBD2
size: -
length: 16
J: TRBJ2-1
CDR3: CASSLSGGLAGNEQFF
DNA: TGTGCCAGCAGCTTGTCAGGTGGACTAGCAGGCAATGAGCAGTTCTTC

V: TRBV5-1
D: -
size: -
length: 14
J: TRBJ1-3
CDR3: CASSLDSSGNTIYF
DNA: TGCGCCAGCAGCTTGGACTCCTCTGGAAACACCATATATTTT

V: TRBV2
D: TRBD1
size: -
length: 13
J: TRBJ1-5
CDR3: CASRGQSNQPQHF
DNA: TGTGCCAGCAGGGGACAGTCCAATCAGCCCCAGCATTTT

V: TRBV12-3/TRBV12-4
D: -
size: -
length: 13
J: TRBJ2-5
CDR3: CASSLGAQETQYF
DNA: TGTGCCAGCAGTTTGGGGGCCCAAGAGACCCAGTACTTC

V: TRBV27
D: -
size: -
length: 18
J: TRBJ1-6
CDR3: CASRLQGAPSSYNSPLHF
DNA: TGTGCCAGCAGACTACAGGGCGCCCCGAGCTCCTATAATTCACCCCTCCACTTT

V: TRBV19
D: -
size: once
length: 16
J: TRBJ2-2
CDR3: CASSLTSGANTGELFF
DNA: TGTGCCAGTAGTCTGACGTCCGGGGCGAACACCGGGGAGCTGTTTTTT

V: TRBV6-5
D: -
size: medium-sized
length: 14
J: TRBJ1-6
CDR3: CASSYPGLRSPLHF
DNA: TGTGCCAGCAGTTACCCAGGGTTGAGGTCACCCCTCCACTTT

V: TRBV7-2
D: TRBD2
size: -
length: 17
J: TRBJ2-1
CDR3: CASSPRLAGDFYNEQFF
DNA: TGTGCCAGCAGCCCGCGACTAGCGGGGGATTTCTACAATGAGCAGTTCTTC

V: TRBV2
D: -
size: once
length: 16
J: TRBJ1-5
CDR3: CASSGVGGRSNQPQHF
DNA: TGTGCCAGCAGTGGTGTGGGGGGAAGGAGCAATCAGCCCCAGCATTTT

V: TRBV24-1
D: -
size: -
length: 12
J: TRBJ1-2
CDR3: CATGDRDYGYTF
DNA: TGTGCCACCGGCGACCGGGACTATGGCTACACCTTC

V: TRBV18
D: TRBD2
size: -
length: 16
J: TRBJ2-1
CDR3: CASSPRTSGRNNEQFF
DNA: TGTGCCAGCTCACCCCGGACTAGCGGGCGCAACAATGAGCAGTTCTTC

V: TRBV24-1
D: -
size: -
length: 15
J: TRBJ2-5
CDR3: CATSDLKNVEETQYF
DNA: TGTGCCACCAGTGATTTGAAAAACGTGGAGGAGACCCAGTACTTC

V: TRBV5-1
D: TRBD2
size: -
length: 15
J: TRBJ2-7
CDR3: CASSLVAGVLYEQYF
DNA: TGCGCCAGCAGCTTAGTGGCGGGGGTCTTGTACGAGCAGTACTTC

V: TRBV7-2
D: -
size: -
length: 16
J: TRBJ2-7
CDR3: CASSLDAAGVSYEQYF
DNA: TGTGCCAGCAGCTTAGATGCGGCAGGGGTCTCCTACGAGCAGTACTTC

V: TRBV5-1
D: -
size: -
length: 16
J: TRBJ1-1
CDR3: CASMTTDSPMNTEAFF
DNA: TGCGCCAGCATGACGACAGATTCCCCAATGAACACTGAAGCTTTCTTT

V: TRBV27
D: -
size: -
length: 16
J: TRBJ1-4
CDR3: CASSPKTGATNEKLFF
DNA: TGTGCCAGCAGTCCAAAAACAGGAGCAACTAATGAAAAACTGTTTTTT

V: TRBV6-5
D: TRBD1
size: medium-sized
length: 15
J: TRBJ1-5
CDR3: CASRDRGWGNQPQHF
DNA: TGTGCCAGCAGAGACAGGGGCTGGGGCAATCAGCCCCAGCATTTT

V: TRBV27
D: -
size: -
length: 15
J: TRBJ1-6
CDR3: CASRGSTAYNSPLHF
DNA: TGTGCCAGCAGAGGCTCGACAGCCTATAATTCACCCCTCCACTTT

V: TRBV7-9
D: -
size: -
length: 16
J: TRBJ1-5
CDR3: CASSLRLPPPNQPQHF
DNA: TGTGCCAGCAGCCTCAGACTGCCGCCCCCCAATCAGCCCCAGCATTTT

V: TRBV21-1
D: -
size: -
length: 16
J: TRBJ1-3
CDR3: CASSDCHRTSGNTIYF
DNA: TGTGCCAGCAGCGACTGTCACAGGACCTCTGGAAACACCATATATTTT

V: TRBV6-6
D: -
size: -
length: 14
J: TRBJ1-1
CDR3: CASSYQTVNTEAFF
DNA: TGTGCCAGCAGTTACCAGACAGTGAACACTGAAGCTTTCTTT

V: TRBV2
D: -
size: -
length: 13
J: TRBJ1-2
CDR3: CASTDRGTYGYTF
DNA: TGTGCCAGCACGGACAGAGGGACCTATGGCTACACCTTC

V: TRBV4-3
D: -
size: -
length: 16
J: TRBJ2-5
CDR3: CASSQVAAGNQETQYF
DNA: TGCGCCAGCAGCCAAGTCGCGGCAGGGAATCAAGAGACCCAGTACTTC

V: TRBV11-3
D: -
size: -
length: 15
J: TRBJ1-3
CDR3: CASSLKLLSGNTIYF
DNA: TGTGCCAGCAGCTTAAAACTTTTATCCGGAAACACCATATATTTT

V: TRBV10-3
D: TRBD1
size: once
length: 15
J: TRBJ1-1
CDR3: CAINFGQGANTEAFF
DNA: TGTGCCATCAACTTCGGACAGGGGGCGAACACTGAAGCTTTCTTT

V: TRBV7-2
D: TRBD2
size: -
length: 18
J: TRBJ2-2
CDR3: CASSPQGLAGGLTGELFF
DNA: TGTGCCAGCAGCCCGCAGGGACTAGCGGGGGGGCTCACCGGGGAGCTGTTTTTT

V: TRBV5-8
D: -
size: -
length: 13
J: TRBJ1-5
CDR3: CASGPEGNQPQHF
DNA: TGTGCCAGCGGCCCGGAGGGGAATCAGCCCCAGCATTTT

V: TRBV2
D: -
size: -
length: 13
J: TRBJ2-3
CDR3: CASSGDSTDTQYF
DNA: TGTGCCAGCAGTGGGGACTCCACAGATACGCAGTATTTT

V: TRBV18
D: TRBD1
size: few
length: 15
J: TRBJ1-2
CDR3: CASSLPGQPNYGYTF
DNA: TGTGCCAGCTCACTACCGGGACAGCCGAACTATGGCTACACCTTC

V: TRBV7-2
D: -
size: -
length: 18
J: TRBJ2-2
CDR3: CASSLQSSPGPGTGELFF
DNA: TGTGCCAGCAGCTTACAAAGTTCTCCGGGCCCTGGGACAGGGGAGCTGTTTTTT

V: TRBV30
D: TRBD1
size: few
length: 13
J: TRBJ1-2
CDR3: CAWGTGDRDGYTF
DNA: TGTGCCTGGGGGACAGGGGATAGGGATGGCTACACCTTC

V: TRBV3-1/TRBV3-2
D: -
size: once
length: 16
J: TRBJ1-4
CDR3: CASSPLQVLTNEKLFF
DNA: TGTGCCAGCAGCCCTTTACAGGTGTTAACTAATGAAAAACTGTTTTTT

V: TRBV19
D: TRBD2
size: -
length: 15
J: TRBJ2-1
CDR3: CASSIGGGALYEQFF
DNA: TGTGCCAGTAGTATAGGGGGAGGGGCGTTGTATGAGCAGTTCTTC

V: TRBV7-2
D: TRBD1
size: -
length: 15
J: TRBJ1-1
CDR3: CASSYGGTGVTEAFF
DNA: TGTGCCAGCAGCTACGGAGGGACAGGGGTTACTGAAGCTTTCTTT

V: TRBV9
D: TRBD1
size: -
length: 16
J: TRBJ1-3
CDR3: CASSAGTGSSGNTIYF
DNA: TGTGCCAGCAGCGCCGGGACAGGCAGCTCTGGAAACACCATATATTTT

V: TRBV4-1
D: -
size: -
length: 14
J: TRBJ1-4
CDR3: CASSQVSGSEKLFF
DNA: TGCGCCAGCAGCCAAGTTTCGGGTAGTGAAAAACTGTTTTTT

V: TRBV5-1
D: -
size: once
length: 14
J: TRBJ1-2
CDR3: CASRSGFSPYGYTF
DNA: TGCGCCAGCAGGTCCGGTTTTTCACCCTATGGCTACACCTTC

V: TRBV29-1
D: -
size: -
length: 11
J: TRBJ2-3
CDR3: CSVDSGDTQYF
DNA: TGCAGCGTGGATTCGGGAGATACGCAGTATTTT

V: TRBV29-1
D: -
size: once
length: 14
J: TRBJ1-2
CDR3: CSVPREATNYGYTF
DNA: TGCAGCGTCCCCCGGGAAGCCACTAACTATGGCTACACCTTC

V: TRBV7-9
D: -
size: once
length: 14
J: TRBJ2-1
CDR3: CASSPWDFLGEQFF
DNA: TGTGCCAGCAGCCCCTGGGACTTTCTCGGGGAGCAGTTCTTC

V: TRBV4-3
D: -
size: -
length: 14
J: TRBJ1-2
CDR3: CASSQDRQSRGYTF
DNA: TGCGCCAGCAGCCAAGATCGGCAGAGCAGGGGCTACACCTTC